This TCR beta chain emerged from a study of T cell repertoires in cytomegalovirus infection. Study-wide results and limits: Dominating the ex vivo response were HLA-C-restricted CMV-specific TCR beta clonotypes.

One entry per CDR3 protein results from TCRdb running MiXCR on the reads. The sample comprises a few hundred thousand distinct CDR3 sequences, roughly 10% of which are singletons, and more than 13% rests with the top ten. Many counts were recorded for this clonotype. The target antigen is unknown. Germline loops: CDR1 SGHTA, CDR2 FQGNSA. CDR3 length: 14 residues. Deletions cut 2 bases from V and 6 bases from J, with 13 bases between. The chain uses TRBV7-2 and TRBJ1-2; unclear D gene. The sample comprised PBMCs. This sequence originates from a human donor in good health (CMV status not recorded). Some clones in this sample may be carry-over from other donors' samples. CDR3: CASSLSRDVHGYTF. Here the CDR3 DNA reads TGTGCCAGCAGCTTATCCCGGGATGTACATGGCTACACCTTC.